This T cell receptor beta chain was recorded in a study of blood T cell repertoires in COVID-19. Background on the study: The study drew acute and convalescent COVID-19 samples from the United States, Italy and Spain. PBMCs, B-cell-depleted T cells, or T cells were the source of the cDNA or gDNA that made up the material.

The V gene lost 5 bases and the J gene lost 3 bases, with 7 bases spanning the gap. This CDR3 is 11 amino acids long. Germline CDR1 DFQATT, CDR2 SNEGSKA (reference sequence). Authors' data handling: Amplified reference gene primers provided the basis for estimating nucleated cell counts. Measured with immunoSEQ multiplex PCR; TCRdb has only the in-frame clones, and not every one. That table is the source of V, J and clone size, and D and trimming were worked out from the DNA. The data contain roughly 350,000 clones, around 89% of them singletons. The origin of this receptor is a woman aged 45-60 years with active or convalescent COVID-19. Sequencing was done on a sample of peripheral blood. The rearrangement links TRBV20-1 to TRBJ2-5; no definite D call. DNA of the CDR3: TGCAGTGCTCTCTCCGAAGAGACCCAGTACTTC. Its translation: CSALSEETQYF.